This TCR beta chain was retrieved from a study of T-cell reconstitution after alpha-beta-depleted transplantation in children. As regards this clonotype: Its antigen remains unidentified.

Study results and limitations: The main origin of T-cell counts and diversity one year after transplant was newly produced T cells. Several hundred rapidly expanded clones from non-depleted graft cells reportedly supplied alpha-beta T cells about two months post-transplant. Some patients' high day-60 TCRbeta diversity was attributed to recipient cells surviving conditioning.

Trimming took 2 bases from V and 4 from J; bases not matched to a gene: 6. The CDR3 covers 15 residues. Germline CDR1 GTSNPN, CDR2 SVGIG (reference sequence). The authors prepared the TCRbeta library with unique molecular identifiers. TCRdb fed the PCR reads into MiXCR, producing one record per CDR3 protein. Here the sample spans hundreds of thousands of distinct CDR3 sequences, 24% being singletons. The chain couples TRBV30 to TRBJ2-3; 10 bases agree with TRBD2. The clonotype was recovered from a female patient aged 2 to 10 who had a stem cell transplant for congenital amegakaryocytic thrombocytopenia, so the T cells may come from the graft donor. The sequenced sample was PBMCs, mostly from graft donor cells, obtained 360 days after TCRalphabeta/CD19-depleted stem cell transplant. CDR3 sequence (DNA): TGTGCCTGGAGTCTGAGCGGGGGGGCATCAGATACGCAGTATTTT. It encodes CAWSLSGGASDTQYF.